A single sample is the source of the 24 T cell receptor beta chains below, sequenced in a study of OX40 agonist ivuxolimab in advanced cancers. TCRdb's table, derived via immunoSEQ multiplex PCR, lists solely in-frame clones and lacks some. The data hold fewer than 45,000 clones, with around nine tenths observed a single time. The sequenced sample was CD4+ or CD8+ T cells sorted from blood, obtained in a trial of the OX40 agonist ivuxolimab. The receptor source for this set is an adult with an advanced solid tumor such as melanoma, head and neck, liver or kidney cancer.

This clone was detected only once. Here the CDR3 DNA reads TGCGCCAGCAGGGGACAGGGGGCCGATGAAAAACTGTTTTTT. It codes for CASRGQGADEKLFF. The rearrangement uses TRBV10-1 and TRBJ1-4, with 12 bases identical to TRBD1. The CDR3 is 14 residues long. V shed 6 bases and J 6 bases; nucleotides not matched to a gene: 2. CDR1 WNHNN and CDR2 SYGVQD come from the germline V gene (reference sequence).

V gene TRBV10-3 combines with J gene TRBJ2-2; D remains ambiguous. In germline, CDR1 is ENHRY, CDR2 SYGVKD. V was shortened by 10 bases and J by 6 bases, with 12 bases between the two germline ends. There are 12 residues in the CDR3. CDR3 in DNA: TGTGCCAGCGGACCCTTGTCCGGGGAGCTGTTTTTT. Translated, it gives CASGPLSGELFF.

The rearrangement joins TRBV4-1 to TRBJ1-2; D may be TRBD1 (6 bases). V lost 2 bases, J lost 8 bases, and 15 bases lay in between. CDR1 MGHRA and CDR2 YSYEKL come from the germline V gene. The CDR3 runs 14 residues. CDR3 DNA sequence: TGCGCCAGCAGCCAATCACGGGGGGCGCTCGGCTACACCTTC. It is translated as CASSQSRGALGYTF.

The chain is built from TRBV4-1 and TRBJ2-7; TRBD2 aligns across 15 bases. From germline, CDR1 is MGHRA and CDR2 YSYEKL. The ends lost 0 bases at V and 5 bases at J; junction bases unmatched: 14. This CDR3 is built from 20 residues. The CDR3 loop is CASSQDFTGLAGGRAHEQYF. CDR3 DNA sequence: TGCGCCAGCAGCCAAGATTTTACGGGACTAGCGGGAGGAAGAGCCCACGAGCAGTACTTC.

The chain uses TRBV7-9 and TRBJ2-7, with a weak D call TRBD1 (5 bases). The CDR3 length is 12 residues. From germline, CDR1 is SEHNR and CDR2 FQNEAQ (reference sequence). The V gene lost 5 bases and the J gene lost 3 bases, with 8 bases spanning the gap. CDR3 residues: CASSPGIYEQYF. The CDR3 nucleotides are TGTGCCAGCAGCCCAGGGATCTACGAGCAGTACTTC.

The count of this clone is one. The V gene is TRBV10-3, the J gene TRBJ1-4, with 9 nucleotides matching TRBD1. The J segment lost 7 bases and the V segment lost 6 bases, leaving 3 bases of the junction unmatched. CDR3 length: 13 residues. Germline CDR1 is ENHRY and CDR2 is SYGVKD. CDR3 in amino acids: CAISEGQGEKLFF. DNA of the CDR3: TGTGCCATCAGCGAGGGACAGGGTGAAAAACTGTTTTTT.

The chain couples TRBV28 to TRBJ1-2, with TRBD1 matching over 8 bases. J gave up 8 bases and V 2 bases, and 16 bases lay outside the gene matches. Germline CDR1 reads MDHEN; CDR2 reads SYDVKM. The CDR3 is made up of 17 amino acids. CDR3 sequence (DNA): TGTGCCAGCAGTTTAGTAGGGGACAGGATCTTTTCAGAGGGCTACACCTTC. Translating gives CASSLVGDRIFSEGYTF.

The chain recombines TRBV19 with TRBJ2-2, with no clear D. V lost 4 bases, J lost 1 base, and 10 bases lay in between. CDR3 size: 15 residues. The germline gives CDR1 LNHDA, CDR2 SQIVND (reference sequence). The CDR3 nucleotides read TGTGCCAGTAGTACCTGGGCCCAGAACACCGGGGAGCTGTTTTTT. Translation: CASSTWAQNTGELFF.

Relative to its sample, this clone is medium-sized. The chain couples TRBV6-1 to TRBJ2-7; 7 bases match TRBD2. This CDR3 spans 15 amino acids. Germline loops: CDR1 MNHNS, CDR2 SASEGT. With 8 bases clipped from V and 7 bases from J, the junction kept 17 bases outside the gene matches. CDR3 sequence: CASGLEAGSPLEQYF. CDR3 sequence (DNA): TGTGCCAGCGGCCTTGAAGCGGGATCGCCTCTGGAGCAGTACTTC.

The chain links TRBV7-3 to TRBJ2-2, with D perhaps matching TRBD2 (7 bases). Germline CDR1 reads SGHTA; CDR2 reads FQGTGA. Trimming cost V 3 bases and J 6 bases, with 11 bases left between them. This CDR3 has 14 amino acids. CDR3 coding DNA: TGTGCCAGCAGCTTGGGGGGGCCCGCCGGGGAGCTGTTTTTT. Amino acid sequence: CASSLGGPAGELFF.

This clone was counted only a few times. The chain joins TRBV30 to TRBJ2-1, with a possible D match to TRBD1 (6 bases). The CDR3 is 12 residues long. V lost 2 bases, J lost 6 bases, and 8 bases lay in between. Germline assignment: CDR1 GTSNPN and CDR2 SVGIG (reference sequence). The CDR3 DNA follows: TGTGCCTGGAGTCGAGGGGGCAATGAGCAGTTCTTC. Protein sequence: CAWSRGGNEQFF.

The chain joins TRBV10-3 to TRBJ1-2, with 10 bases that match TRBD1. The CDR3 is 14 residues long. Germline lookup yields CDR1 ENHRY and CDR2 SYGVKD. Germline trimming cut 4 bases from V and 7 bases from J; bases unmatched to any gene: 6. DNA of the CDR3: TGTGCCATCAGTGCCCGACAGGGGGCTTTTGGCTACACCTTC. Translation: CAISARQGAFGYTF.

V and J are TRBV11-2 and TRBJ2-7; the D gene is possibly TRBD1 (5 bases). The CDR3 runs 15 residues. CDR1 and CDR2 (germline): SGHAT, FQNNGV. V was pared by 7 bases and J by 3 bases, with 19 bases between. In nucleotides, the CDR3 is TGTGCCAGCACCGATCTAGGGGCCTCTATCTACGAGCAGTACTTC. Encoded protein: CASTDLGASIYEQYF.

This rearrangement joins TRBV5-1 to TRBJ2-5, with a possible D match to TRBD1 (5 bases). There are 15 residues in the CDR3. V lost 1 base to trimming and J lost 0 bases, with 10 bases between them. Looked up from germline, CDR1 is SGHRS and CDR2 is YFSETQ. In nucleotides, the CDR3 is TGCGCCAGCAGCTTGTTTCAGGGTTACCAAGAGACCCAGTACTTC. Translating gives CASSLFQGYQETQYF.

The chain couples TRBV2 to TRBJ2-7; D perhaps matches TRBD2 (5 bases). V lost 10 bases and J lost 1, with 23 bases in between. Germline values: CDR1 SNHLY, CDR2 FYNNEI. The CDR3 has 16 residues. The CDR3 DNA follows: TGTGCCACTGCGGGCAGTCAAGCGCCTTCATCCTACGAGCAGTACTTC. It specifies CATAGSQAPSSYEQYF. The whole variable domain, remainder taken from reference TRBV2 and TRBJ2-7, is EPEVTQTPSHQVTQMGQEVILRCVPISNHLYFYWYRQILGQKVEFLVSFYNNEISEKSEIFDDQFSVERPDGSNFTLKIRSTKLEDSAMYFCATAGSQAPSSYEQYFGPGTRLTVT.

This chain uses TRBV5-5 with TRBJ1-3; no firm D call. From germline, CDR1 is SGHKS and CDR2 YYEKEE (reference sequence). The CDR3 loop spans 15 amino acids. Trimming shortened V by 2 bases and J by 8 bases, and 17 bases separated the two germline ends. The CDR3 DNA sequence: TGTGCCAGCAGCTTAGGGCCCCAGGTGGGAGACACCATATATTTT. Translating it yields CASSLGPQVGDTIYF.

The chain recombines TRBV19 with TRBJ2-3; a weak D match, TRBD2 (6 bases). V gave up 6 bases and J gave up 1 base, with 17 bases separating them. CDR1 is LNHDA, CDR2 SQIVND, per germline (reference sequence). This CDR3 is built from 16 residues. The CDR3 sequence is CASSTIAVGGTDTQYF. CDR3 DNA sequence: TGTGCCAGTAGCACCATAGCGGTGGGAGGCACAGATACGCAGTATTTT.

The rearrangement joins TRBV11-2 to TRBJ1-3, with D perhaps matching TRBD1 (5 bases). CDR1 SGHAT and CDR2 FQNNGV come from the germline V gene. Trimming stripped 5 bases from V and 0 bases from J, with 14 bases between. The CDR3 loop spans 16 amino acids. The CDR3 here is CASSLGPESSGNTIYF. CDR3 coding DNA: TGTGCCAGCAGCCTGGGGCCAGAATCCTCTGGAAACACCATATATTTT.

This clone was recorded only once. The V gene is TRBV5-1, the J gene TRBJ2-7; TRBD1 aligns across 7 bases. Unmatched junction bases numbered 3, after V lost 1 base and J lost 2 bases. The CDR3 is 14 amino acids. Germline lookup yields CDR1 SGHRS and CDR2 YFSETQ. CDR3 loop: CASSLTGEPYEQYF. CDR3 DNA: TGCGCCAGCAGCTTGACAGGGGAACCCTACGAGCAGTACTTC.

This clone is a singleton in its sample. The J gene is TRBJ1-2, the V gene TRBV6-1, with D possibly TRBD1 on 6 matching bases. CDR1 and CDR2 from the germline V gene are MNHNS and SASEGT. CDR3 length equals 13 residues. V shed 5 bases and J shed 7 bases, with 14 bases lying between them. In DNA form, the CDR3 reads TGTGCCAGCAGTCCTGGGGGCTGGTTTGGCTACACCTTC. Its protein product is CASSPGGWFGYTF.

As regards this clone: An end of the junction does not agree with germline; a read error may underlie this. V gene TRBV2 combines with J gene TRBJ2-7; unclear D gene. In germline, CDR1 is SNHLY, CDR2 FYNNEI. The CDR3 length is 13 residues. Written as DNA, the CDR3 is TGTGCCGGCAGCTGGTGGCAATCCTACGAGCAGTACTTC. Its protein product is CAGSWWQSYEQYF.

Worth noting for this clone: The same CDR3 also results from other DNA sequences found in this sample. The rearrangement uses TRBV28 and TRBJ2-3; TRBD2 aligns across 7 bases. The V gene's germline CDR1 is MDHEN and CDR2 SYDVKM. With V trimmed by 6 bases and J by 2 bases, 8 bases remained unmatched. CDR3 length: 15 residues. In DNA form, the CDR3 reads TGTGCCAGCAGACGACTAGCTCCATCCACAGATACGCAGTATTTT. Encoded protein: CASRRLAPSTDTQYF. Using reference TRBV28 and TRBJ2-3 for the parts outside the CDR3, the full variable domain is DVKVTQSSRYLVKRTGEKVFLECVQDMDHENMFWYRQDPGLGLRLIYFSYDVKMKEKGDIPEGYSVSREKKERFSLILESASTNQTSMYLCASRRLAPSTDTQYFGPGTRLTVL.

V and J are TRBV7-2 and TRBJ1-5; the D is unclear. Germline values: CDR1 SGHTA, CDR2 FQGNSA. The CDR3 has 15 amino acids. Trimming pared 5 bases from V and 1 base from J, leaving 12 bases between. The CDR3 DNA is TGTGCCAGCAGCAGCCGGACGGGAAGCAATCAGCCCCAGCATTTT. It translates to CASSSRTGSNQPQHF.

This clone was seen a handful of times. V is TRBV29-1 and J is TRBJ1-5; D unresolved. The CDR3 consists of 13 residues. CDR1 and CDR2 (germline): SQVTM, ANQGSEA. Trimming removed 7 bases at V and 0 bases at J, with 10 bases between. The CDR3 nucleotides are TGCAGCGCTCAGGAGAATAGCAATCAGCCCCAGCATTTT. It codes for CSAQENSNQPQHF.